This TCR beta chain was identified in a study of blood T cell repertoires in COVID-19. Study information: Both acute and convalescent COVID-19 samples were obtained from the United States, Italy and Spain.

Germline CDR1 is MNHEY and CDR2 is SVGAGI. This CDR3 has 15 amino acids. With 6 bases removed from V and 5 bases from J, the gap between germline ends came to 17 bases. Some clones are missing from TCRdb's copy, which holds only in-frame ones; the method was immunoSEQ multiplex PCR. The sample carries about 330,000 clones, approximately 86% recorded once. The sequenced sample was peripheral blood. The chain couples TRBV6-5 to TRBJ2-1; D might be TRBD2 (6 bases). The sequence was collected from a man aged 25-40 years with COVID-19, enrolled during active disease. The CDR3 DNA reads as TGTGCCAGCAGGACCACCGGGACTTACCACAATGAGCAGTTCTTC. It codes for CASRTTGTYHNEQFF.